This is a list of T cell receptor beta chains from one sample in a study of blood T cells in healthy people across ages. TCRdb independently ran MiXCR on the 5' RACE reads; one entry per CDR3 protein. The table shows around 520,000 distinct CDR3 sequences, with roughly a quarter occurring only once. These same records also appear under a second study, on T cells of mothers and their children.

Sequenced: blood. The source of these receptors is a boy between 2 and 10 years old in good health. The CDR3 runs from the conserved cysteine through the conserved F or W. Each record gives: J gene, D gene, clone size, V gene, CDR3 DNA, CDR3 protein. A D gene is named only where the DNA matches it firmly. Clone size appears in some rows only: once, few, many, or a class for an expanded clone.

J gene: TRBJ1-2; D gene: .; clone size: many; V gene: TRBV5-1; CDR3 DNA: TGCGCCAGCAGCCTTGAGGGGTGGTCTACTAACTATGGCTACACCTTC; CDR3 protein: CASSLEGWSTNYGYTF
J gene: TRBJ2-3; D gene: .; clone size: .; V gene: TRBV5-1; CDR3 DNA: TGCGCCAGCAGCCCAGAAGGCAGGTTAACTGATACGCAGTATTTT; CDR3 protein: CASSPEGRLTDTQYF
J gene: TRBJ2-7; D gene: TRBD2; clone size: .; V gene: TRBV29-1; CDR3 DNA: TGCAGCGTTGCGTCGGGGGGGGCGCTTTCCTACGAGCAGTACTTC; CDR3 protein: CSVASGGALSYEQYF
J gene: TRBJ1-1; D gene: .; clone size: few; V gene: TRBV3-1; CDR3 DNA: TGTGCCAGCAGCCGTCGGCTAGGAAACACTGAAGCTTTCTTT; CDR3 protein: CASSRRLGNTEAFF
J gene: TRBJ1-1; D gene: .; clone size: once; V gene: TRBV6-2/TRBV6-3; CDR3 DNA: TGTGCCAGCAGTTACAAGATCGAAGCTTTCTTT; CDR3 protein: CASSYKIEAFF
J gene: TRBJ1-6; D gene: .; clone size: .; V gene: TRBV9; CDR3 DNA: TGTGCCAGCAGGTCTGGAGGGGCAAGTTCACCCCTCCACTTT; CDR3 protein: CASRSGGASSPLHF
J gene: TRBJ1-1; D gene: .; clone size: .; V gene: TRBV6-2/TRBV6-3; CDR3 DNA: TGTGCCAGCAGTTACCCCGAAAGGGGGAACACTGAAGCTTTCTTT; CDR3 protein: CASSYPERGNTEAFF
J gene: TRBJ2-5; D gene: .; clone size: .; V gene: TRBV10-3; CDR3 DNA: TGTGCCATCAGTATCGCCCAGGGAAATGGAGAGACCCAGTACTTC; CDR3 protein: CAISIAQGNGETQYF
J gene: TRBJ2-1; D gene: .; clone size: .; V gene: TRBV7-9; CDR3 DNA: TGTGCCAGCAGCCTCACTAGTTTAGGAAATGAGCAGTTCTTC; CDR3 protein: CASSLTSLGNEQFF
J gene: TRBJ1-4; D gene: .; clone size: few; V gene: TRBV7-9; CDR3 DNA: TGTGCCAGCAGCGGCCGGGCGGTCGAAAAACTGTTTTTT; CDR3 protein: CASSGRAVEKLFF
J gene: TRBJ2-1; D gene: .; clone size: .; V gene: TRBV4-1; CDR3 DNA: TGCGCCAGCAGCCAAGTTAATGGGGATGAGCAGTTCTTC; CDR3 protein: CASSQVNGDEQFF
J gene: TRBJ2-1; D gene: .; clone size: few; V gene: TRBV12-3/TRBV12-4; CDR3 DNA: TGTGCCAGCAGTTTTGCGGGCAGGGATGAGCAGTTCTTC; CDR3 protein: CASSFAGRDEQFF
J gene: TRBJ1-2; D gene: .; clone size: .; V gene: TRBV6-1; CDR3 DNA: TGTGCCAGCAGTAAGCGGATTGTGGGATATGGCTACACCTTC; CDR3 protein: CASSKRIVGYGYTF
J gene: TRBJ1-2; D gene: .; clone size: few; V gene: TRBV27; CDR3 DNA: TGTGCCAGCGGCGGGCCGGGCGGCTATGGCTACACCTTC; CDR3 protein: CASGGPGGYGYTF
J gene: TRBJ2-5; D gene: TRBD2; clone size: few; V gene: TRBV6-6; CDR3 DNA: TGTGCCAGCAGTTACAGGGCGGGGGAAGAGACCCAGTACTTC; CDR3 protein: CASSYRAGEETQYF
J gene: TRBJ2-7; D gene: TRBD1; clone size: few; V gene: TRBV5-5; CDR3 DNA: TGTGCCAGCAGCTTGGGGGTGACAGGGGGATACGAGCAGTACTTC; CDR3 protein: CASSLGVTGGYEQYF
J gene: TRBJ2-3; D gene: .; clone size: few; V gene: TRBV29-1; CDR3 DNA: TGCAGCGTTGTTGACCGCTTCACAGATACGCAGTATTTT; CDR3 protein: CSVVDRFTDTQYF
J gene: TRBJ2-7; D gene: .; clone size: .; V gene: TRBV2; CDR3 DNA: TGTGCCAGCAGCGACGAAAGTTACGAGCAGTACTTC; CDR3 protein: CASSDESYEQYF
J gene: TRBJ1-2; D gene: .; clone size: .; V gene: TRBV3-1; CDR3 DNA: TGTGCCAGCAGCCAAGCGGACACTGGCTATGGCCACACCTTC; CDR3 protein: CASSQADTGYGHTF
J gene: TRBJ2-3; D gene: TRBD2; clone size: few; V gene: TRBV5-1; CDR3 DNA: TGCGCCAGCAGCAGCCTAGCGGGAGGGTCGCAGGCGCAGTATTTT; CDR3 protein: CASSSLAGGSQAQYF
J gene: TRBJ2-7; D gene: TRBD2; clone size: few; V gene: TRBV11-2; CDR3 DNA: TGTGCCAGCAGCTTATTAAGCGCGAGCGGGAGCAACGAGCAGTACTTC; CDR3 protein: CASSLLSASGSNEQYF
J gene: TRBJ2-1; D gene: TRBD1; clone size: few; V gene: TRBV5-5; CDR3 DNA: TGTGCCAGCAGCACCGGACAGGTGAGCTCCTACAATGAGCAGTTCTTC; CDR3 protein: CASSTGQVSSYNEQFF